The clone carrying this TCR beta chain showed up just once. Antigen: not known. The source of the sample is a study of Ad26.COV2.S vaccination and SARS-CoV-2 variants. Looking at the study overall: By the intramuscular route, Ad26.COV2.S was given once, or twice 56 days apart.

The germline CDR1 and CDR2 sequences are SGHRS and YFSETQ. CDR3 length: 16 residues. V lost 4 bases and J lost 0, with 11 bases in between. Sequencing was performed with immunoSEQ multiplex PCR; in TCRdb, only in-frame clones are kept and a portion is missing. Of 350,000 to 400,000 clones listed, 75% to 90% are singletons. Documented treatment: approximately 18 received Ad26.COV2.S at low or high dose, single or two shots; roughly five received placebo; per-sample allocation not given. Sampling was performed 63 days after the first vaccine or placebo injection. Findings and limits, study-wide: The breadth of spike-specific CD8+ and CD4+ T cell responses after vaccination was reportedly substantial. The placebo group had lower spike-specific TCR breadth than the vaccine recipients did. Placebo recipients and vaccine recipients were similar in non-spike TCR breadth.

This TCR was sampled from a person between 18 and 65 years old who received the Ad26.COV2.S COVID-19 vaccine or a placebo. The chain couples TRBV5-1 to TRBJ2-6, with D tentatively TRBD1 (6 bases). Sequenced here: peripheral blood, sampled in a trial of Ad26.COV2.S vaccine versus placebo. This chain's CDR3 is CASSLQGDSGANVLTF. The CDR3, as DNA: TGCGCCAGCAGCCTACAGGGCGACTCTGGGGCCAACGTCCTGACTTTC. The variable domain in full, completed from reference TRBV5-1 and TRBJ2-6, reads KAGVTQTPRYLIKTRGQQVTLSCSPISGHRSVSWYQQTPGQGLQFLFEYFSETQRNKGNFPGRFSGRQFSNSRSEMNVSTLELGDSALYLCASSLQGDSGANVLTFGAGSRLTVL.